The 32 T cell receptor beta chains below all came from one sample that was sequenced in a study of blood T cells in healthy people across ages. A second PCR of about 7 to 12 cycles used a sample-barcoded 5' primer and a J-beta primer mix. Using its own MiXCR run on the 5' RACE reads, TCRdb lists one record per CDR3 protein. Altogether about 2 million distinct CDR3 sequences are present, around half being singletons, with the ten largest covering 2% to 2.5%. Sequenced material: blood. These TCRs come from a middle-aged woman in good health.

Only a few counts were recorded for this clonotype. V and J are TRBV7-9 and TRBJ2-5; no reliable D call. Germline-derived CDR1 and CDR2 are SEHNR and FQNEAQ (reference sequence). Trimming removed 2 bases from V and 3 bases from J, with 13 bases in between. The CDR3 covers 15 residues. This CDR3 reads CASSLLMNRKETQYF. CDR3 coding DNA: TGTGCCAGCAGCTTACTTATGAATCGGAAAGAGACCCAGTACTTC.

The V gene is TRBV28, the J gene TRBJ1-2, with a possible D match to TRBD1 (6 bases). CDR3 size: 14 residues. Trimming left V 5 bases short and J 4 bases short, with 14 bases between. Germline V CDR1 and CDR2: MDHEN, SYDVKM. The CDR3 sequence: CASSLLGTSYGYTF. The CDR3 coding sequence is TGTGCCAGCAGTCTCCTCGGGACATCCTATGGCTACACCTTC.

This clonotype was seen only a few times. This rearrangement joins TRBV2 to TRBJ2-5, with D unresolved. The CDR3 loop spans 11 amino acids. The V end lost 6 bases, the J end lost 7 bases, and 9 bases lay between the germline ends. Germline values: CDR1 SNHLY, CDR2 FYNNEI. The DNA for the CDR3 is TGTGCCAGCAGAACCCCCGGGACCCAGTACTTC. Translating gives CASRTPGTQYF.

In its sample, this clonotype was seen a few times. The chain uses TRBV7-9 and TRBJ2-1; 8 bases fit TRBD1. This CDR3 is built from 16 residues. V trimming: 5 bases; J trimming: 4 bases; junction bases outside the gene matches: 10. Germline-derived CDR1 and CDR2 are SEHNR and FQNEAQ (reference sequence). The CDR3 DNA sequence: TGTGCCAGCAGCCATAGCGACAGGGGACCATACAATGAGCAGTTCTTC. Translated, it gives CASSHSDRGPYNEQFF. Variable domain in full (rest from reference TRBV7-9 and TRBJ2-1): DTGVSQNPRHKITKRGQNVTFRCDPISEHNRLYWYRQTLGQGPEFLTYFQNEAQLEKSRLLSDRFSAERPKGSFSTLEIQRTEQGDSAMYLCASSHSDRGPYNEQFFGPGTRLTVL.

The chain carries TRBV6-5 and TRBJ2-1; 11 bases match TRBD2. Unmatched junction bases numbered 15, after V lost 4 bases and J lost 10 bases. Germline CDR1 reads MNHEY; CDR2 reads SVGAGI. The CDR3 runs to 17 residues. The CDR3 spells CASSLGRTGTSGREQFF. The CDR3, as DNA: TGTGCCAGCAGTTTGGGCAGAACCGGGACTAGCGGTAGAGAGCAGTTCTTC.

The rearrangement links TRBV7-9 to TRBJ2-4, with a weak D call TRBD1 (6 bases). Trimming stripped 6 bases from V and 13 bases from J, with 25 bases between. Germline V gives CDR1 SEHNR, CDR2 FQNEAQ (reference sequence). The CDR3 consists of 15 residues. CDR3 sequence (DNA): TGTGCCAGCAGTCCACCCGGGATGGGGGCCTGGGAGCAGTACTTC. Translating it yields CASSPPGMGAWEQYF. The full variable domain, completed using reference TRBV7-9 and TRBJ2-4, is DTGVSQNPRHKITKRGQNVTFRCDPISEHNRLYWYRQTLGQGPEFLTYFQNEAQLEKSRLLSDRFSAERPKGSFSTLEIQRTEQGDSAMYLCASSPPGMGAWEQYFGAGTRLSVL.

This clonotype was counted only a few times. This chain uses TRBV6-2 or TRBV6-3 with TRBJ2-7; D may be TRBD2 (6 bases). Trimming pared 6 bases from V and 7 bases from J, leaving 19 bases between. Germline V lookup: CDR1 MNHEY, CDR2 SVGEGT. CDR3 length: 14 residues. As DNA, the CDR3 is TGTGCCAGCAGCACTGGGACTGCCTCGGGGGAGCAGTACTTC. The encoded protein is CASSTGTASGEQYF.

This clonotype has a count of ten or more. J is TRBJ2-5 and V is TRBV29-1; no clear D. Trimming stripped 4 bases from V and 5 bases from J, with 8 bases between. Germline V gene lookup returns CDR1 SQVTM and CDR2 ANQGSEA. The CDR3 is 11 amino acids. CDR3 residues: CSVAGPETQYF. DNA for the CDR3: TGCAGCGTTGCAGGTCCTGAGACCCAGTACTTC.

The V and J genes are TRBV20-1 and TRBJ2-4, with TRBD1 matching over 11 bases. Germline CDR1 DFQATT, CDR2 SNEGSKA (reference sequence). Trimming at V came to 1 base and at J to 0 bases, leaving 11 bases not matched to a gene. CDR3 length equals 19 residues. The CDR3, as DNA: TGCAGTGCTAGAGGGTGGGGACAGGGGGTTAGTCTAGCCAAAAACATTCAGTACTTC. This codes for CSARGWGQGVSLAKNIQYF.

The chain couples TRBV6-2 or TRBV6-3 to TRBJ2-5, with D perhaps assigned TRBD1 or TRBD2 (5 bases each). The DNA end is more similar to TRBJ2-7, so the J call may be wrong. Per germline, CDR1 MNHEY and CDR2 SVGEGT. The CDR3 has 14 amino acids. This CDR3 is CASTHGQGVDEQYF. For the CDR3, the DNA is TGTGCCAGCACCCACGGGCAGGGAGTTGACGAGCAGTACTTC.

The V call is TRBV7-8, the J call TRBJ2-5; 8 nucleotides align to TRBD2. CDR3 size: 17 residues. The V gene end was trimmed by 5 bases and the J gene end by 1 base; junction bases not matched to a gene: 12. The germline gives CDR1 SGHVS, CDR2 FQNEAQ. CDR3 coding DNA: TGTGCCAGCAGCGTCCCGGGACTAGTTTGGGGCCAAGAGACCCAGTACTTC. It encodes CASSVPGLVWGQETQYF. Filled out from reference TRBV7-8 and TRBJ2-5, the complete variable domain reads GAGVSQSPRYKVAKRGQDVALRCDPISGHVSLFWYQQALGQGPEFLTYFQNEAQLDKSGLPSDRFFAERPEGSVSTLKIQRTQQEDSAVYLCASSVPGLVWGQETQYFGPGTRLLVL.

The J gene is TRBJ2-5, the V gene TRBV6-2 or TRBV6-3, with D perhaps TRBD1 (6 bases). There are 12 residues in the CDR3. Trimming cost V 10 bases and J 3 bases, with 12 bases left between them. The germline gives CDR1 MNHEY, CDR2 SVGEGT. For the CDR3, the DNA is TGTGCCATCAACAGGGCTAAAGAGACCCAGTACTTC. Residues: CAINRAKETQYF.

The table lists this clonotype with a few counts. The CDR3: CATERDFSTDTQYF. The CDR3 nucleotides read TGTGCCACAGAACGGGACTTTTCCACAGATACGCAGTATTTT. This chain links TRBV2 with TRBJ2-3; D possibly corresponds to TRBD2 (6 bases). The CDR3 extends over 14 amino acids. The germline V gene has CDR1 SNHLY and CDR2 FYNNEI. V shed 10 bases and J shed 2 bases, with 16 bases lying between them. Drawing the rest from reference TRBV2 and TRBJ2-3, the complete variable domain is EPEVTQTPSHQVTQMGQEVILRCVPISNHLYFYWYRQILGQKVEFLVSFYNNEISEKSEIFDDQFSVERPDGSNFTLKIRSTKLEDSAMYFCATERDFSTDTQYFGPGTRLTVL.

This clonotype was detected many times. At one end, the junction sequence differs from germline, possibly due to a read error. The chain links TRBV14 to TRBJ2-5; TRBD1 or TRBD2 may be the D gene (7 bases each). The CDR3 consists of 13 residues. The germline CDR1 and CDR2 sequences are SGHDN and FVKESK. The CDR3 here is CASSQGGRETQYF. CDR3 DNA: TGCGCCAGCAGCCAGGGGGGGCGAGAGACCCAGTACTTC.

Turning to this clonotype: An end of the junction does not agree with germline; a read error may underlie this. The CDR3 DNA follows: TGTACCACCAGCAGGGACAGAGGGTCCACAGATACGCAGTATTTT. This sequence encodes CTTSRDRGSTDTQYF. The V gene is TRBV15, the J gene TRBJ2-3; 7 nucleotides align to TRBD1. This CDR3 has 15 amino acids. CDR1 LNHNV and CDR2 YYDKDF come from the germline V gene (reference sequence).

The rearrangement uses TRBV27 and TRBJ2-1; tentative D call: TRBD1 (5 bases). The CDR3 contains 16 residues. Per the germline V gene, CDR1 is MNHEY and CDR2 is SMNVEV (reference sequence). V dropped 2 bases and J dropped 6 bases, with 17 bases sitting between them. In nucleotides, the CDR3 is TGTGCCAGCAGTTTAGCAGGGCATAGTTATGTCAATGAGCAGTTCTTC. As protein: CASSLAGHSYVNEQFF.

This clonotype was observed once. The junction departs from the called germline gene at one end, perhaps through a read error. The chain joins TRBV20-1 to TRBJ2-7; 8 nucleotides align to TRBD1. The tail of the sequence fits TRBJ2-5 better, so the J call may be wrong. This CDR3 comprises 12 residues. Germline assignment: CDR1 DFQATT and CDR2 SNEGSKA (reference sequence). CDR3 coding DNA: TGCGGTGCCGCAGGGGGCAGTGAGACCCAGTACTTC. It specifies CGAAGGSETQYF.

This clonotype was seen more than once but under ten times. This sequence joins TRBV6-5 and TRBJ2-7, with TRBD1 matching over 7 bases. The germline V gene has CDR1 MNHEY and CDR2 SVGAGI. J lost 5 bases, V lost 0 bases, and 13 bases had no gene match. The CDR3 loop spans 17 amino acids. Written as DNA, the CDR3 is TGTGCCAGCAGTTACTCGAAGTGGACAGGAGATATCAACGAGCAGTACTTC. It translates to CASSYSKWTGDINEQYF.

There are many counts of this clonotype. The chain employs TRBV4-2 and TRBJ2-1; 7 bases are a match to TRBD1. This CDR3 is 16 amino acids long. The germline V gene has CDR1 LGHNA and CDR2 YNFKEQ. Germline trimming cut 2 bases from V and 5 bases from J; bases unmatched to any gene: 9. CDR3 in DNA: TGTGCCAGCAGCCAATTGACAGGGATCGGAAACAATGAGCAGTTCTTC. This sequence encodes CASSQLTGIGNNEQFF.

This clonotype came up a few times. CDR3 loop: CASRATGYNEQFF. The CDR3 DNA reads as TGTGCCAGCAGGGCTACAGGTTACAATGAGCAGTTCTTC. The chain combines TRBV6-2 or TRBV6-3 with TRBJ2-1, with D possibly being TRBD1 (5 bases). The CDR3 sequence is 13 residues long. Trimming shortened V by 6 bases and J by 4 bases, and 10 bases separated the two germline ends. CDR1 and CDR2 (germline): MNHEY, SVGEGT.

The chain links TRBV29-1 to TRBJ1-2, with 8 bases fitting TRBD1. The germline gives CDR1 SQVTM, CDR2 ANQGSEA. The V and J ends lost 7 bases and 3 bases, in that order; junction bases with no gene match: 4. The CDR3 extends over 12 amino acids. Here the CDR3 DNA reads TGCAGCGCCGAACAGGGGGACTATGGCTACACCTTC. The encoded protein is CSAEQGDYGYTF.

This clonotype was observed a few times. CDR3 nucleotide sequence: TGTGCCACCGGGGGACCCGGCGGACGCACCTTC. As protein: CATGGPGGRTF. The chain recombines TRBV12-3 or TRBV12-4 with TRBJ1-2, with D possibly matching TRBD1 (5 bases). The CDR3 spans 11 residues. The germline V and J ends were trimmed by 10 bases and 13 bases, with 19 bases remaining between them.

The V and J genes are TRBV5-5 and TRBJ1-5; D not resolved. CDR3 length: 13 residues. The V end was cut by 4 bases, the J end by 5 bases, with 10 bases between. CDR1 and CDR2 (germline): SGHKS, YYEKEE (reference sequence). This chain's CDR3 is CASSPSPDQPQHF. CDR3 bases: TGTGCCAGCAGCCCTTCCCCGGATCAGCCCCAGCATTTT.

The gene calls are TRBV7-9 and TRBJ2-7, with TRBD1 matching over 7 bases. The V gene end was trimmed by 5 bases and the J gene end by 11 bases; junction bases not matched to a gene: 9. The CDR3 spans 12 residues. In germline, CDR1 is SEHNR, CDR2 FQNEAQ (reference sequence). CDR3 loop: CASSRGRTGEYF. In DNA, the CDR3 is TGTGCCAGCAGCCGGGGCCGGACAGGAGAGTACTTC. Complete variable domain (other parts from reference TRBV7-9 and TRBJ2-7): DTGVSQNPRHKITKRGQNVTFRCDPISEHNRLYWYRQTLGQGPEFLTYFQNEAQLEKSRLLSDRFSAERPKGSFSTLEIQRTEQGDSAMYLCASSRGRTGEYFGPGTRLTVT.

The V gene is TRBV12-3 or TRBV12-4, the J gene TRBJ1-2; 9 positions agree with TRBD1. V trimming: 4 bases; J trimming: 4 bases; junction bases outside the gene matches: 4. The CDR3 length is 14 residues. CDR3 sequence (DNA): TGTGCCAGCAGTTACCTGACAGGGGGCTATGGCTACACCTTC. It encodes CASSYLTGGYGYTF.

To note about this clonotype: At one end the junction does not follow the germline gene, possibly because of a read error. The CDR3 sequence is CVSSSDSQSNQPQHF. CDR3 nucleotide sequence: TGTGTCAGCAGCTCGGACAGTCAGAGCAATCAGCCCCAGCATTTT. The chain links TRBV7-2 to TRBJ1-5; D possibly corresponds to TRBD1 (6 bases). CDR3 length: 15 amino acids. In germline, CDR1 is SGHTA, CDR2 FQGNSA.

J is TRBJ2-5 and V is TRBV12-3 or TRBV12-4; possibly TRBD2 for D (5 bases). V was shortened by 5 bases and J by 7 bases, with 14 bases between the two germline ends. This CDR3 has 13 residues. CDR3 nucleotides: TGTGCCAGCAGTGTAGAAGGTCGGGGGACCCAGTACTTC. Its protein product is CASSVEGRGTQYF.

The CDR3, as DNA: TGTGCCAGCTCACCACCGACCGGGGGGGGATGGTTCTTC. As protein: CASSPPTGGGWFF. The rearrangement joins TRBV18 to TRBJ2-1; 8 nucleotides agree with TRBD2. CDR3 length: 13 residues. V lost 0 bases, J lost 15 bases, and 7 bases stayed unmatched. The germline V gene encodes CDR1 KGHSH and CDR2 LQKENI.

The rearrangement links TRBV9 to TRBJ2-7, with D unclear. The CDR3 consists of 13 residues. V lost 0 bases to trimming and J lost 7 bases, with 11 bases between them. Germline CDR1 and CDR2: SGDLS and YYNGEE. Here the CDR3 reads CASSVGSYNEQYF. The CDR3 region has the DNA TGTGCCAGCAGCGTAGGTTCCTACAATGAGCAGTACTTC.

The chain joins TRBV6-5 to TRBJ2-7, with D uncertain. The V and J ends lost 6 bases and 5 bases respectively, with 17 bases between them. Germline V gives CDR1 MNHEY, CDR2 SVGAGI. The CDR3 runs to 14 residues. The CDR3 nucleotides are TGTGCCAGCAGCTCAGTGTCACGGCCTGACGAGCAGTACTTC. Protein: CASSSVSRPDEQYF.

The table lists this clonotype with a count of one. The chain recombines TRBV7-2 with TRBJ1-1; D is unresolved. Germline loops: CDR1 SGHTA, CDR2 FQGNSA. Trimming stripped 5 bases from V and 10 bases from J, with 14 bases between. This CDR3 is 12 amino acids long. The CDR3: CASSNTSYSAFF. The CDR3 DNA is TGTGCCAGCAGCAACACCTCCTATTCAGCTTTCTTT.

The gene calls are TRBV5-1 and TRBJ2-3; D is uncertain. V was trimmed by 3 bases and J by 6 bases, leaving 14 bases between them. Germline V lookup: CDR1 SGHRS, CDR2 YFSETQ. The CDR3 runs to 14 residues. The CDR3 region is CASSSSDVADTQYF. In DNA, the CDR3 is TGCGCCAGCAGCTCTTCGGACGTGGCGGATACGCAGTATTTT. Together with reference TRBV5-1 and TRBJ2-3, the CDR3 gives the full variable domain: KAGVTQTPRYLIKTRGQQVTLSCSPISGHRSVSWYQQTPGQGLQFLFEYFSETQRNKGNFPGRFSGRQFSNSRSEMNVSTLELGDSALYLCASSSSDVADTQYFGPGTRLTVL.